The next 28 T cell receptor beta chains were all read from a single sample in a study of blood T cell repertoires in COVID-19. The data were produced by immunoSEQ multiplex PCR, yet TCRdb's version contains in-frame clones alone and is incomplete. The sample shows approximately 150,000 clones, approximately 89% of them seen only once. The specimen sequenced was peripheral blood. The receptors here all came from a human donor in a cohort sampled during active COVID-19.

J is TRBJ2-1 and V is TRBV11-3; the match to TRBD1 covers 8 bases. After removal of 5 bases from V and 2 bases from J, the junction contained 5 bases not matched to a gene. This CDR3 is built from 15 residues. Germline values: CDR1 SGHNT, CDR2 YENEEA. CDR3 residues: CASSPRTGTYNEQFF. The DNA for the CDR3 is TGTGCCAGCAGCCCACGGACAGGGACCTACAATGAGCAGTTCTTC.

This chain joins TRBV3-1 (or the pseudogene TRBV3-2) and TRBJ2-5; TRBD1 matches at 7 bases. V dropped 4 bases and J dropped 4; count of bases not matched to a gene: 9. Germline assignment: CDR1 LGHDT and CDR2 YNNKEL (reference sequence). The CDR3 is 15 amino acids. The CDR3 region is CASSPGTGAGETQYF. The CDR3, as DNA: TGTGCCAGCAGCCCGGGAACAGGGGCCGGAGAGACCCAGTACTTC.

J is TRBJ1-2 and V is TRBV2; TRBD1 matches 8 bases. Germline-derived CDR1 and CDR2 are SNHLY and FYNNEI. Trimming removed 5 bases from V and 4 bases from J; junction bases left unmatched: 12. The CDR3 spans 16 residues. CDR3: CASSPRTGPGGYGYTF. Here the CDR3 DNA reads TGTGCCAGCAGTCCCCGGACAGGGCCGGGCGGCTATGGCTACACCTTC.

This chain joins TRBV11-2 and TRBJ1-6; D unclear. This CDR3 region has 14 residues. With 7 bases removed from V and 1 base from J, the gap between germline ends came to 8 bases. Germline CDR1 is SGHAT and CDR2 is FQNNGV. The CDR3 is CASKSVSYNSPLHF. CDR3 in DNA: TGTGCCAGCAAATCTGTTTCCTATAATTCACCCCTCCACTTT.

The chain's CDR3 is CASTRYNEQFF. CDR3 DNA: TGTGCCAGCACGAGGTACAATGAGCAGTTCTTC. This chain connects TRBV25-1 to TRBJ2-1; D is undetermined. CDR1 and CDR2 from the germline V gene are MGHDK and SYGVNS. The CDR3 covers 11 residues. Trimming took 7 bases from V and 4 from J, leaving 5 bases between them. Looking up the rest from reference TRBV25-1 and TRBJ2-1 gives the full variable domain: EADIYQTPRYLVIGTGKKITLECSQTMGHDKMYWYQQDPGMELHLIHYSYGVNSTEKGDLSSESTVSRIRTEHFPLTLESARPSHTSQYLCASTRYNEQFFGPGTRLTVL.

J is TRBJ2-7 and V is TRBV9; D is perhaps TRBD2 (5 bases). CDR1 and CDR2 (germline): SGDLS, YYNGEE. The V end was cut by 2 bases, the J end by 1 base, with 7 bases between. CDR3 length: 13 residues. CDR3 nucleotide sequence: TGTGCCAGCAGCGTCGGGGAGTCCTACGAGCAGTACTTC. It encodes CASSVGESYEQYF.

The V and J genes are TRBV3-1 (or the pseudogene TRBV3-2) and TRBJ1-1, with D maybe TRBD1 (6 bases). Germline loops: CDR1 LGHDT, CDR2 YNNKEL (reference sequence). The CDR3 spans 14 residues. Trimming pared 4 bases from V and 4 bases from J, leaving 13 bases between. The chain's CDR3 is CASSLRLGATEAFF. The CDR3 nucleotides are TGTGCCAGCAGCCTAAGACTGGGGGCCACTGAAGCTTTCTTT.

The chain links TRBV6-5 to TRBJ1-2; 9 nucleotides line up with TRBD1. The CDR3 totals 15 residues. The ends lost 1 base at V and 7 bases at J; junction bases unmatched: 7. Germline-derived CDR1 and CDR2 are MNHEY and SVGAGI. The CDR3 protein is CASSYFGQGRAGYTF. The CDR3 DNA reads TGTGCCAGCAGTTACTTCGGACAGGGGAGAGCTGGCTACACCTTC.

CDR3 sequence: CASSQAWGGTEAFF. DNA of the CDR3: TGCGCCAGCAGCCAAGCCTGGGGAGGCACTGAAGCTTTCTTT. This chain links TRBV4-3 with TRBJ1-1; D is undetermined. The CDR3 extends over 14 amino acids. Germline V gene lookup returns CDR1 LGHNA and CDR2 YSLEER. V shed 1 base and J shed 4 bases, with 10 bases lying between them.

The chain carries TRBV11-1 and TRBJ1-5; D not resolved. The V and J ends lost 6 bases and 0 bases respectively, with 15 bases between them. Germline lookup yields CDR1 SGHAT and CDR2 FQDESV (reference sequence). CDR3 length: 16 amino acids. The CDR3 DNA follows: TGTGCCAGCAGTCAAAAGTACGGTTATAGCAATCAGCCCCAGCATTTT. Translation gives CASSQKYGYSNQPQHF.

The chain links TRBV7-3 to TRBJ1-1; no reliable D call. Per germline, CDR1 SGHTA and CDR2 FQGTGA. This CDR3 comprises 13 residues. V lost 1 base, J lost 4 bases, and 7 bases lay in between. CDR3 in amino acids: CASSLRQFTEAFF. DNA for the CDR3: TGTGCCAGCAGCTTAAGGCAGTTCACTGAAGCTTTCTTT.

The chain couples TRBV25-1 to TRBJ2-7; 9 nucleotides agree with TRBD1. The J segment lost 3 bases and the V segment lost 4 bases, leaving 10 bases of the junction unmatched. Looked up from germline, CDR1 is MGHDK and CDR2 is SYGVNS. The CDR3 spans 16 residues. CDR3 DNA sequence: TGTGCCAGCAGTGCCATTATGACAGGGGGGTACTACGAGCAGTACTTC. Its translation is CASSAIMTGGYYEQYF.

The genes are TRBV27 and TRBJ1-5; D might be TRBD1 (5 bases). V gave up 8 bases and J gave up 0 bases, with 11 bases separating them. The CDR3 has 14 residues. Germline CDR1 and CDR2: MNHEY and SMNVEV (reference sequence). The CDR3 sequence: CASGRQGSNQPQHF. CDR3 nucleotide sequence: TGTGCCAGCGGCCGGCAGGGTAGCAATCAGCCCCAGCATTTT.

The chain is built from TRBV6-6 and TRBJ1-1; D is perhaps TRBD1 (5 bases). CDR1 and CDR2 (germline): MNHNY, SVGAGI (reference sequence). Trimming removed 8 bases at V and 4 bases at J, with 17 bases between. The CDR3 contains 14 residues. CDR3: CASAKTERFTEAFF. The CDR3 DNA reads as TGTGCCAGCGCTAAGACAGAGAGATTCACTGAAGCTTTCTTT.

This sequence joins TRBV13 and TRBJ2-7; 8 bases map to TRBD2. This CDR3 comprises 14 residues. The V segment lost 4 bases and the J segment 3 bases; nucleotides outside the gene matches: 5. Germline CDR1 is PRHDT and CDR2 is FYEKMQ (reference sequence). The CDR3 coding sequence is TGTGCCAGCAGCTCCCGGACTAGCAACTACGAGCAGTACTTC. This translates into CASSSRTSNYEQYF. The variable domain in full, completed from reference TRBV13 and TRBJ2-7, reads AAGVIQSPRHLIKEKRETATLKCYPIPRHDTVYWYQQGPGQDPQFLISFYEKMQSDKGSIPDRFSAQQFSDYHSELNMSSLELGDSALYFCASSSRTSNYEQYFGPGTRLTVT.

This clone was seen a handful of times. Other nucleotide sequences from this sample produce the same CDR3. J is TRBJ2-7 and V is TRBV2, with D unclear. Trimming shortened V by 4 bases and J by 2 bases, and 6 bases separated the two germline ends. Per the germline V gene, CDR1 is SNHLY and CDR2 is FYNNEI. The CDR3 is 12 residues long. In nucleotides, the CDR3 is TGTGCCAGCAGTGGGGCCGCCTACGAGCAGTACTTC. Encoded protein: CASSGAAYEQYF.

The chain employs TRBV5-1 and TRBJ1-1, with 8 bases lining up with TRBD1. V was clipped by 4 bases and J by 6 bases; unmatched bases: 11. Per the germline V gene, CDR1 is SGHRS and CDR2 is YFSETQ. The CDR3 is made up of 15 amino acids. CDR3 protein: CASSLRTGYLAEAFF. DNA for the CDR3: TGCGCCAGCAGCCTCCGGACAGGGTATCTTGCTGAAGCTTTCTTT.

This chain connects TRBV19 to TRBJ1-1; D ambiguous. V was trimmed by 5 bases and J by 3 bases, leaving 7 bases between them. CDR1 and CDR2 (germline): LNHDA, SQIVND (reference sequence). The CDR3 sequence is 12 residues long. CDR3 nucleotides: TGTGCCAGTAGTTGGGGAGACACTGAAGCTTTCTTT. Translation gives CASSWGDTEAFF.

The chain employs TRBV4-1 and TRBJ2-5, with a weak D call TRBD1 (6 bases). Germline CDR1 reads MGHRA; CDR2 reads YSYEKL. The CDR3 extends over 14 amino acids. Trimming pared 4 bases from V and 2 bases from J, leaving 11 bases between. As DNA, the CDR3 is TGCGCCAGCAGCCGCCGGGACATTCAAGAGACCCAGTACTTC. Its translation is CASSRRDIQETQYF.

The V call is TRBV5-4, the J call TRBJ1-6; D is possibly TRBD1 (5 bases). The CDR3 loop spans 15 amino acids. Trimming removed 0 bases from V and 7 bases from J, with 11 bases in between. Per germline, CDR1 SGHNT and CDR2 YYREEE (reference sequence). CDR3 sequence (DNA): TGTGCCAGCAGCTTGGATCAGGGTACGAATTCACCCCTCCACTTT. Amino acid sequence: CASSLDQGTNSPLHF.

The J gene is TRBJ2-7, the V gene TRBV5-6, with D possibly being TRBD2 (6 bases). CDR3 length: 16 amino acids. Trimming shortened V by 1 base and J by 2 bases, and 16 bases separated the two germline ends. Germline V gene lookup returns CDR1 SGHDT and CDR2 YYEEEE. For the CDR3, the DNA is TGTGCCAGCAGCTTGTTAATGGGAGGAGGAACCTACGAGCAGTACTTC. Residues: CASSLLMGGGTYEQYF.

This sequence joins TRBV6-6 and TRBJ2-7, with D possibly TRBD1 on 5 matching bases. Per the germline V gene, CDR1 is MNHNY and CDR2 is SVGAGI (reference sequence). Trimming removed 8 bases from V and 3 bases from J, with 17 bases in between. The CDR3 length is 14 residues. The chain's CDR3 is CASVREPAGYEQYF. DNA of the CDR3: TGTGCCAGCGTCAGGGAACCCGCCGGCTACGAGCAGTACTTC.

This sequence joins TRBV6-1 and TRBJ1-2, with a weak D call TRBD1 (5 bases). Germline V gives CDR1 MNHNS, CDR2 SASEGT. V was trimmed by 3 bases and J by 8 bases, leaving 10 bases between them. This CDR3 has 12 amino acids. CDR3 protein: CASSDRQKGYTF. CDR3 in DNA: TGTGCCAGCAGTGACAGACAGAAGGGCTACACCTTC.

The chain couples TRBV7-9 to TRBJ1-2; D may be TRBD1 (6 bases). This CDR3 has 18 residues. Germline loops: CDR1 SEHNR, CDR2 FQNEAQ (reference sequence). With 5 bases removed from V and 0 bases from J, the gap between germline ends came to 22 bases. This CDR3 reads CASSVYRDTQITNYGYTF. The CDR3 DNA sequence: TGTGCCAGCAGCGTCTACCGGGACACCCAAATAACTAACTATGGCTACACCTTC.

J is TRBJ2-7 and V is TRBV9; maybe TRBD1 (5 bases). Trimming left V 0 bases short and J 3 bases short, with 13 bases between. Germline lookup yields CDR1 SGDLS and CDR2 YYNGEE. The CDR3 is 15 residues long. CDR3 DNA sequence: TGTGCCAGCAGCGTAGGGCAGGGATTTGGCTACGAGCAGTACTTC. Its protein product is CASSVGQGFGYEQYF.

In its sample, this clone was seen once. The chain uses TRBV21-1 and TRBJ1-2. TRBV21-1 is flagged as a pseudogene. The CDR3 loop spans 12 amino acids. The CDR3 loop is CASSKNGDGYTF. DNA for the CDR3: TGTGCCAGCAGCAAAAACGGGGATGGCTACACCTTC.

The chain uses TRBV18 and TRBJ2-2; weak D call: TRBD2 (5 bases). This CDR3 has 15 amino acids. Germline CDR1 is KGHSH and CDR2 is LQKENI. V shed 2 bases and J shed 1 base, with 8 bases lying between them. CDR3 sequence (DNA): TGTGCCAGCTCACCAGTTCGGGGGAACACCGGGGAGCTGTTTTTT. Residues: CASSPVRGNTGELFF.

The rearrangement uses TRBV10-3 and TRBJ2-1, with TRBD1 matching over 8 bases. This CDR3 is built from 12 residues. Germline CDR1 reads ENHRY; CDR2 reads SYGVKD. After removal of 11 bases from V and 6 bases from J, the junction contained 6 bases not matched to a gene. This chain's CDR3 is CAHGDRGNEQFF. CDR3 nucleotides: TGTGCCCATGGAGACAGGGGCAATGAGCAGTTCTTC.